One and the same sample provided the 22 T cell receptor beta chains below, sequenced in a study of T cell changes during pregnancy in multiple sclerosis (dated by TCRdb to 2018 to 2020). The library was generated by the immunoSEQ multiplex PCR assay. In TCRdb, the immuneACCESS table is reduced to in-frame sequences with V and J assigned. These tables do not hold every clone; where another copy was compared, an unresolved V gene accounts for under half, and the others remain unexplained. Present in this sample are about 51,000 clones, around 92% of which were seen just once. Just over 0.65% of the sample belongs to the ten largest clones. This specimen consisted of CD4+ T cells from peripheral blood mononuclear cells, obtained in the third trimester of pregnancy. The receptors stem from a female donor with multiple sclerosis, enrolled in a pregnancy study.

The chain combines TRBV5-1 with TRBJ2-1; 8 bases line up with TRBD2. Germline V gene data show CDR1 as SGHRS and CDR2 as YFSETQ. V shed 1 base and J 0 bases; nucleotides not matched to a gene: 6. This CDR3 region has 17 residues. The CDR3 DNA reads as TGCGCCAGCAGCTTGTACCTCGCGGGAGGCTCCTACAATGAGCAGTTCTTC. It yields the protein CASSLYLAGGSYNEQFF.

The V call is TRBV30, the J call TRBJ2-1, with D perhaps matching TRBD2 (6 bases). The germline CDR1 and CDR2 sequences are GTSNPN and SVGIG (reference sequence). The CDR3 extends over 16 amino acids. The germline V and J ends were trimmed by 2 bases and 0 bases, with 14 bases remaining between them. In nucleotides, the CDR3 is TGTGCCTGGAGTATCGCGGGAAGGGGCTCCTACAATGAGCAGTTCTTC. This encodes CAWSIAGRGSYNEQFF.

This chain uses TRBV6-1 with TRBJ2-2; possibly TRBD2 for D (7 bases). The germline V gene encodes CDR1 MNHNS and CDR2 SASEGT. V shed 6 bases and J shed 3 bases, with 14 bases lying between them. This CDR3 has 15 residues. The CDR3 DNA follows: TGTGCCAGCAGGCCCCGGGGGGCGCACACCGGGGAGCTGTTTTTT. Its translation: CASRPRGAHTGELFF.

The chain employs TRBV19 and TRBJ2-1; 9 bases align to TRBD1. This CDR3 has 18 amino acids. Per the germline V gene, CDR1 is LNHDA and CDR2 is SQIVND (reference sequence). Unmatched junction bases numbered 14, after V lost 7 bases and J lost 1 base. CDR3 DNA sequence: TGTGCCAGTACCACACAGGGACCGGGACAGGGTTCCTACAATGAGCAGTTCTTC. Amino acids: CASTTQGPGQGSYNEQFF.

V gene TRBV5-4 combines with J gene TRBJ2-1; 8 nucleotides agree with TRBD1. The V gene's germline CDR1 is SGHNT and CDR2 YYREEE (reference sequence). J lost 2 bases, V lost 2 bases, and 12 bases had no gene match. This CDR3 region has 18 residues. Here the CDR3 reads CASSFGQGEGLTYNEQFF. The CDR3 DNA reads TGTGCCAGCAGCTTCGGACAGGGCGAAGGACTAACCTACAATGAGCAGTTCTTC.

This chain connects TRBV6-6 to TRBJ2-1; 9 nucleotides agree with TRBD1. Germline CDR1 is MNHNY and CDR2 is SVGAGI (reference sequence). There are 15 residues in the CDR3. V lost 4 bases and J lost 5; bases outside the gene matches: 6. The CDR3 protein is CASSFRDRENNEQFF. CDR3 nucleotides: TGTGCCAGCAGTTTCCGGGACAGGGAGAACAATGAGCAGTTCTTC.

This chain uses TRBV2 with TRBJ2-7; D is possibly TRBD1 (6 bases). Germline CDR1 and CDR2: SNHLY and FYNNEI. This CDR3 contains 11 residues. With 5 bases removed from V and 12 bases from J, the gap between germline ends came to 14 bases. The CDR3 DNA follows: TGTGCCAGCAGTTCGAACAGGGTGCCGTACTTC. Protein: CASSSNRVPYF.

The chain joins TRBV7-9 to TRBJ2-5, with D unclear. The CDR3 runs 14 residues. CDR1 and CDR2 from the germline V gene are SEHNR and FQNEAQ (reference sequence). The V end lost 0 bases, the J end lost 1 base, and 6 bases lay between the germline ends. CDR3 sequence reads: CASSLAVGQETQYF. DNA for the CDR3: TGTGCCAGCAGCTTAGCAGTCGGCCAAGAGACCCAGTACTTC. The whole variable domain, filled in from reference TRBV7-9 and TRBJ2-5, reads DTGVSQNPRHKITKRGQNVTFRCDPISEHNRLYWYRQTLGQGPEFLTYFQNEAQLEKSRLLSDRFSAERPKGSFSTLEIQRTEQGDSAMYLCASSLAVGQETQYFGPGTRLLVL.

The chain links TRBV5-4 to TRBJ2-3; 10 bases align to TRBD2. This CDR3 has 16 amino acids. With 3 bases clipped from V and 0 bases from J, the junction kept 4 bases outside the gene matches. Germline CDR1 SGHNT, CDR2 YYREEE (reference sequence). The CDR3 DNA follows: TGTGCCAGCAGCTCCCGACTAGCGGGTAGCACAGATACGCAGTATTTT. Translated, it gives CASSSRLAGSTDTQYF.

The genes are TRBV19 and TRBJ2-7; a possible D gene is TRBD1 (6 bases). Trimming cost V 4 bases and J 6 bases, with 13 bases left between them. The CDR3 is 13 amino acids. The germline V gene encodes CDR1 LNHDA and CDR2 SQIVND (reference sequence). The CDR3 sequence is CASSTLQGGEQYF. Here the CDR3 DNA reads TGTGCCAGTAGTACCTTACAGGGTGGCGAGCAGTACTTC.

The chain couples TRBV14 to TRBJ2-5; TRBD2 matches 8 bases. The CDR3 spans 13 residues. The junction had 1 base not matched to a gene; V was cut back by 3 bases and J by 4 bases. Germline assignment: CDR1 SGHDN and CDR2 FVKESK. This CDR3 reads CASSHSGGETQYF. The CDR3 DNA sequence: TGTGCCAGCAGCCACAGCGGGGGAGAGACCCAGTACTTC.

The chain recombines TRBV28 with TRBJ1-1; D not certain. The CDR3 length is 13 residues. Germline loops: CDR1 MDHEN, CDR2 SYDVKM. V shed 5 bases and J shed 0 bases, with 7 bases lying between them. The CDR3 loop reads CASSTTMNTEAFF. CDR3 sequence (DNA): TGTGCCAGCAGTACAACAATGAACACTGAAGCTTTCTTT.

V gene TRBV28 combines with J gene TRBJ2-3; a weak D match, TRBD1 (5 bases). The V and J ends lost 5 bases and 2 bases respectively, with 8 bases between them. CDR3 length: 13 amino acids. Looked up from germline, CDR1 is MDHEN and CDR2 is SYDVKM. This chain's CDR3 is CASSTGPTDTQYF. In nucleotides, the CDR3 is TGTGCCAGCAGTACAGGACCCACAGATACGCAGTATTTT.

V usage is TRBV2 and J usage is TRBJ2-6; possible D gene TRBD1, 6 bases. There are 17 residues in the CDR3. V lost 7 bases, J lost 2 bases, and 18 bases lay in between. CDR1 and CDR2 (germline): SNHLY, FYNNEI. This CDR3 is CASTPDRSMAGANVLTF. DNA for the CDR3: TGTGCCAGCACACCTGACAGGAGCATGGCTGGGGCCAACGTCCTGACTTTC.

In the case of this clone: At one boundary the junction diverges from the germline segment, which might be a read error. The chain has TRBV7-7 and TRBJ2-5, with a weak D call TRBD2 (6 bases). CDR1 SSHAT and CDR2 FNYEAQ come from the germline V gene (reference sequence). CDR3 size: 13 residues. Here the CDR3 reads CASSGDGRETQYF. As DNA, the CDR3 is TGTGCTAGCAGCGGAGACGGGAGAGAGACCCAGTACTTC.

This clone was detected only a few times. This chain connects TRBV18 to TRBJ1-4; D gene ambiguous. The CDR3 sequence is 12 residues long. Trimming pared 3 bases from V and 8 bases from J, leaving 7 bases between. Germline-derived CDR1 and CDR2 are KGHSH and LQKENI. CDR3 nucleotide sequence: TGTGCCAGCTCACCCCGTCGGGAAAAACTGTTTTTT. Its protein product is CASSPRREKLFF. Combining the CDR3 with reference TRBV18 and TRBJ1-4 gives the whole variable domain NAGVMQNPRHLVRRRGQEARLRCSPMKGHSHVYWYRQLPEEGLKFMVYLQKENIIDESGMPKERFSAEFPKEGPSILRIQQVVRGDSAAYFCASSPRREKLFFGSGTQLSVL.

This clone came up a few times. The chain combines TRBV14 with TRBJ1-2; D perhaps matches TRBD1 (5 bases). CDR3 length equals 14 residues. Trimming stripped 6 bases from V and 9 bases from J, with 20 bases between. CDR1 SGHDN and CDR2 FVKESK come from the germline V gene. In DNA, the CDR3 is TGTGCCAGCAGTCAAACCGGGACTGGAGGGCGCTACACCTTC. Protein product: CASSQTGTGGRYTF.

The chain recombines TRBV5-1 with TRBJ2-5, with 7 nucleotides matching TRBD2. Germline V CDR1 and CDR2: SGHRS, YFSETQ. V dropped 0 bases and J dropped 0; count of bases not matched to a gene: 2. CDR3 length: 15 amino acids. As DNA, the CDR3 is TGCGCCAGCAGCTTGGACCTAGCGGACCAAGAGACCCAGTACTTC. This gives the protein CASSLDLADQETQYF.

The chain has TRBV6-1 and TRBJ2-1; the match to TRBD2 covers 12 bases. V was pared by 9 bases and J by 6 bases, with 6 bases of the junction left unmatched. Germline CDR1 reads MNHNS; CDR2 reads SASEGT. The CDR3 covers 14 residues. Here the CDR3 DNA reads TGTGCCAGTGAACTAGCGGGAGGATTCAATGAGCAGTTCTTC. Residues: CASELAGGFNEQFF.

The chain uses TRBV5-8 and TRBJ2-3; D remains unclear. V was pared by 4 bases and J by 6 bases, with 21 bases between. Germline loops: CDR1 SGHTS, CDR2 YDEGEE. CDR3 size: 16 residues. CDR3 nucleotides: TGTGCCAGCAGCCTCATTGACACCGCTCTCAGGGATACGCAGTATTTT. Its protein is CASSLIDTALRDTQYF. The variable domain in full, completed from reference TRBV5-8 and TRBJ2-3, reads EAGVTQSPTHLIKTRGQQATLRCSPISGHTSVYWYQQALGLGLQFLLWYDEGEERNRGNFPPRFSGRQFPNYSSELNVNALELEDSALYLCASSLIDTALRDTQYFGPGTRLTVL.

The chain uses TRBV7-9 and TRBJ1-1; weak D call: TRBD1 (5 bases). CDR1 SEHNR and CDR2 FQNEAQ come from the germline V gene (reference sequence). The CDR3 runs 14 residues. V was cut by 8 bases and J by 1 base, with 14 bases left in between. The CDR3 DNA reads as TGTGCCAGCGGCCGGGGGGGAGGGAACACTGAAGCTTTCTTT. It specifies CASGRGGGNTEAFF. The full variable domain, with the rest looked up from reference TRBV7-9 and TRBJ1-1, is DTGVSQNPRHKITKRGQNVTFRCDPISEHNRLYWYRQTLGQGPEFLTYFQNEAQLEKSRLLSDRFSAERPKGSFSTLEIQRTEQGDSAMYLCASGRGGGNTEAFFGQGTRLTVV.

This chain connects TRBV6-6 to TRBJ2-7; 11 positions agree with TRBD2. CDR1 is MNHNY and CDR2 is SVGAGI in the germline V gene (reference sequence). V dropped 4 bases and J dropped 5; count of bases not matched to a gene: 7. CDR3 length: 15 amino acids. The CDR3 DNA sequence: TGTGCCAGCAGTTCTACTAGCGGGAGTTTCAACGAGCAGTACTTC. Amino acid sequence: CASSSTSGSFNEQYF.